The present TCR beta chain was sequenced within a study of T and B cells in COVID-19 patients. The wider study: In the active-infection cohort, about 90% of the roughly 20 patients had comorbidities linked to unfavorable COVID-19 outcome.

This clonotype has more than one count but fewer than ten. The V gene lost 2 bases and the J gene lost 0 bases, with 9 bases spanning the gap. CDR1 SGHRS and CDR2 YFSETQ come from the germline V gene. The CDR3 length is 16 residues. Multiplex PCR with BIOMED2 TRB-A/B primer pools amplified TRB rearrangements. TCRdb re-derived calls from the multiplex PCR reads in MiXCR, one entry per CDR3 protein. The table lists almost 6,000 distinct CDR3 sequences, 26% of them singletons. Each TRB amplification used 250-500 ng of genomic DNA from blood. The receptor was isolated from a human donor with active COVID-19. The sample consisted of blood. V is TRBV5-1 and J is TRBJ2-6; D is undetermined. The CDR3 nucleotides read TGCGCCAGCAGCTTAGCGTGGAGCTCTGGGGCCAACGTCCTGACTTTC. This encodes CASSLAWSSGANVLTF.